This T cell receptor (beta chain) was sequenced during a study of T cells after yellow fever vaccination. Across the study: Any fraction with a low cell number was prepared using SMART-Seq v4 Ultra Low Input. Broader study findings: Clones that expanded after primary vaccination mostly reappeared after the booster (less than 98% CD4, 70% to 90% CD8).

This CDR3 spans 15 amino acids. Looked up from germline, CDR1 is ENHRY and CDR2 is SYGVKD. With 2 bases removed from V and 7 bases from J, the gap between germline ends came to 18 bases. Worth noting for this clonotype: Its specificity is not known.

Template switching with 5'RACE generated the TCR cDNA and added a universal primer site and UMIs. TCRdb redid the calling of the 5' RACE reads with MiXCR, one entry per CDR3 protein. The data contain 300,000 to 400,000 distinct CDR3 sequences, around 12% of them seen just once; the ten biggest clones take up more than 3%. Sequenced here: CD4+ T cells sorted from PBMCs, sampled 15 days after the yellow fever booster vaccination. The genes are TRBV10-3 and TRBJ2-7; perhaps D is TRBD1 or TRBD2 (6 bases each). This TCR was recovered from a man between 18 and 29 years old who received the YFV17D yellow fever vaccine. The CDR3 loop is CAISERGDRESEQYF. CDR3 DNA: TGTGCCATCAGTGAGAGGGGGGACCGGGAGAGTGAGCAGTACTTC.